What follows are 21 T cell receptor beta chains derived from one specimen sequenced in a study of monozygotic twins with inflammatory bowel disease (dated by TCRdb to the late 2010s). The library relied on 5' RACE. Instrument used: Illumina HiSeq 2500. Reprocessed by TCRdb, the reads give a single entry per CDR3 protein sequence, without DNA. The sample's records list 350,000 to 550,000 distinct CDR3 sequences. The ten largest clones represent 2.4% of the sample. The source material was blood. All receptors derive from a human donor with ulcerative colitis or Crohn's disease, or a healthy co-twin of an affected twin (not recorded which).

The chain carries TRBV30 and TRBJ1-2; TCRdb calls TRBD1, which cannot be checked without DNA. The germline CDR1 and CDR2 sequences are GTSNPN and SVGIG (reference sequence). The CDR3 consists of 13 residues. The CDR3 here is CARNRGLRDGYTF. Using reference TRBV30 and TRBJ1-2 for the parts outside the CDR3, the full variable domain is SQTIHQWPATLVQPVGSPLSLECTVEGTSNPNLYWYRQAAGRGLQLLFYSVGIGQISSEVPQNLSASRPQDRQFILSSKKLLLSDSGFYLCARNRGLRDGYTFGSGTRLTVV.

The chain is built from TRBV5-6 and TRBJ2-7; absent DNA, TCRdb's TRBD1 call cannot be checked. In germline, CDR1 is SGHDT, CDR2 YYEEEE. The CDR3 totals 12 residues. The CDR3 sequence: CATQPGPDEQYF.

V is TRBV7-3 and J is TRBJ2-1; TCRdb's D gene call, TRBD1, goes unchecked for lack of DNA. The germline V gene encodes CDR1 SGHTA and CDR2 FQGTGA. The CDR3 sequence is 14 residues long. The CDR3 protein is CASSDRAGVNEQFF.

The chain couples TRBV5-6 to TRBJ1-1; TCRdb selects TRBD1, and the lack of DNA leaves this call unchecked. Germline values: CDR1 SGHDT, CDR2 YYEEEE. The CDR3 loop spans 14 amino acids. The CDR3 protein is CASSQVAGLTEAFF.

The V gene is TRBV11-2, the J gene TRBJ2-3; TCRdb selects TRBD2, and the lack of DNA leaves this call unchecked. The CDR3 runs to 17 residues. Germline V gives CDR1 SGHAT, CDR2 FQNNGV. CDR3 sequence: CASSTGTSGASTDTQYF.

The chain recombines TRBV7-9 with TRBJ2-5; TCRdb returns TRBD1, unconfirmable since there is no DNA. Looked up from germline, CDR1 is SEHNR and CDR2 is FQNEAQ (reference sequence). This CDR3 is built from 15 residues. The CDR3 reads CASSARGITQETQYF.

The V gene is TRBV18, the J gene TRBJ1-5; the D call from TCRdb, TRBD1, cannot be confirmed without DNA. The CDR3 is 14 amino acids. Germline lookup yields CDR1 KGHSH and CDR2 LQKENI. The CDR3 is CASSPRDMDQPQHF. Full variable domain (outside the CDR3, taken from reference TRBV18 and TRBJ1-5): NAGVMQNPRHLVRRRGQEARLRCSPMKGHSHVYWYRQLPEEGLKFMVYLQKENIIDESGMPKERFSAEFPKEGPSILRIQQVVRGDSAAYFCASSPRDMDQPQHFGDGTRLSIL.

V gene TRBV6-5 combines with J gene TRBJ2-1; TCRdb's D gene call, TRBD2, goes unchecked for lack of DNA. The germline V gene encodes CDR1 MNHEY and CDR2 SVGAGI. The CDR3 runs to 13 residues. This CDR3 reads CASSYTSYNEQFF.

The V and J genes are TRBV7-2 and TRBJ2-3; the D gene TCRdb calls, TRBD1, cannot be checked with no DNA. The CDR3 runs 14 residues. The V gene's germline CDR1 is SGHTA and CDR2 FQGNSA. CDR3: CASSWWGVTDTQYF.

The chain is built from TRBV25-1 and TRBJ1-1. This CDR3 is built from 12 residues. CDR1 is MGHDK and CDR2 is SYGVNS in the germline V gene. CDR3 loop: CASSESRSEAFF.

The rearrangement joins TRBV5-1 to TRBJ1-1; with no DNA, the TCRdb D assignment of TRBD1 cannot be verified. CDR3 length: 15 residues. The V gene's germline CDR1 is SGHRS and CDR2 YFSETQ. The CDR3 loop is CASSSTGGGDTEAFF.

The chain couples TRBV5-4 to TRBJ2-3. The CDR3 covers 12 residues. The germline V gene has CDR1 SGHNT and CDR2 YYREEE (reference sequence). The CDR3 spells CASSSDSGTQYF.

The chain combines TRBV4-2 with TRBJ2-2; with no DNA, the TCRdb D assignment of TRBD1 cannot be verified. The length of the CDR3 is 15 residues. Germline V gene lookup returns CDR1 LGHNA and CDR2 YNFKEQ. Here the CDR3 reads CASSQGDPNTGELFF.

The V and J genes are TRBV12-3 or TRBV12-4 and TRBJ2-1. This CDR3 is built from 15 residues. The chain's CDR3 is CASTYGAHLYNEQFF.

The CDR3 sequence is CASSLMVGGAFF. This chain connects TRBV7-9 to TRBJ1-1; TCRdb designates TRBD1, a call that cannot be tested without DNA. The germline V gene has CDR1 SEHNR and CDR2 FQNEAQ (reference sequence). The CDR3 totals 12 residues.

This sequence joins TRBV3-1 and TRBJ2-7; as DNA is missing, the TRBD1 call by TCRdb cannot be tested. Germline-derived CDR1 and CDR2 are LGHDT and YNNKEL (reference sequence). The CDR3 runs to 18 residues. CDR3: CASSQGLGQLGRPYEQYF.

V gene TRBV30 combines with J gene TRBJ1-1; with no DNA, the TCRdb D assignment of TRBD1 cannot be verified. CDR3 length: 13 residues. Germline CDR1 GTSNPN, CDR2 SVGIG (reference sequence). The CDR3: CAWMVTGGTEAFF.

The gene calls are TRBV7-9 and TRBJ2-1; TCRdb designates TRBD2, a call that cannot be tested without DNA. This CDR3 region has 13 residues. Germline lookup yields CDR1 SEHNR and CDR2 FQNEAQ (reference sequence). This CDR3 is CASSYSRGVEQFF.

The chain joins TRBV5-5 to TRBJ1-5. This CDR3 is built from 14 residues. Per the germline V gene, CDR1 is SGHKS and CDR2 is YYEKEE (reference sequence). CDR3 in amino acids: CASSLDGVNQPQHF.

V usage is TRBV5-1 and J usage is TRBJ2-1; TCRdb's D gene call, TRBD2, goes unchecked for lack of DNA. This CDR3 region has 15 residues. Germline CDR1 SGHRS, CDR2 YFSETQ. CDR3 residues: CASSFLAGVSNEQFF.

The V call is TRBV7-2, the J call TRBJ1-5; TCRdb names TRBD1, which stays unverified in the absence of DNA. This CDR3 is built from 15 residues. The germline gives CDR1 SGHTA, CDR2 FQGNSA. The CDR3 loop is CASRRDRGSLWPQHF.